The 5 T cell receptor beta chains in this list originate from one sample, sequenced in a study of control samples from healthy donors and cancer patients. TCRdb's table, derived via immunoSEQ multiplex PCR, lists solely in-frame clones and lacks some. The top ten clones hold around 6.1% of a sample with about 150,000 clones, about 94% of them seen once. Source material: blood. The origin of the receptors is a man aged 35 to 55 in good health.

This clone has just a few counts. CDR3 amino acids: CASSAMRPGQGQADTQYF. In nucleotides, the CDR3 is TGTGCCAGCAGCGCAATGCGCCCGGGACAGGGTCAGGCAGATACGCAGTATTTT. The chain combines TRBV9 with TRBJ2-3; TRBD1 agrees at 9 bases. The V segment lost 3 bases and the J segment 4 bases; nucleotides outside the gene matches: 15. The germline V gene has CDR1 SGDLS and CDR2 YYNGEE. The CDR3 extends over 18 amino acids.

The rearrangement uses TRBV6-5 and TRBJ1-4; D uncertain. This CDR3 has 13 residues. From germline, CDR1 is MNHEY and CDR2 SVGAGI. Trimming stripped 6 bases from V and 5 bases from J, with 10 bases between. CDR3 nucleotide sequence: TGTGCCAGCAGCATGACACGGAATGAAAAACTGTTTTTT. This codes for CASSMTRNEKLFF.

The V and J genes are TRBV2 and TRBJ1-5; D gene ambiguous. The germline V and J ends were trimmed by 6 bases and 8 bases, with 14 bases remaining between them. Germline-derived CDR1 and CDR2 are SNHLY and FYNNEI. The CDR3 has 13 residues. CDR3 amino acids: CASSQALWEPQHF. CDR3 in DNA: TGTGCCAGCAGCCAGGCGCTGTGGGAGCCCCAGCATTTT. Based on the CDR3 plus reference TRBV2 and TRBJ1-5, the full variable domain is EPEVTQTPSHQVTQMGQEVILRCVPISNHLYFYWYRQILGQKVEFLVSFYNNEISEKSEIFDDQFSVERPDGSNFTLKIRSTKLEDSAMYFCASSQALWEPQHFGDGTRLSIL.

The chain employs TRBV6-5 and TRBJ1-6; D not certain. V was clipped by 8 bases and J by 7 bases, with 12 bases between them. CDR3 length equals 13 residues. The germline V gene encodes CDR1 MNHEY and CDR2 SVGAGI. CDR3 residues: CASRPLGNSPLHF. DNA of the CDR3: TGTGCCAGCCGGCCTCTGGGGAATTCACCCCTCCACTTT.

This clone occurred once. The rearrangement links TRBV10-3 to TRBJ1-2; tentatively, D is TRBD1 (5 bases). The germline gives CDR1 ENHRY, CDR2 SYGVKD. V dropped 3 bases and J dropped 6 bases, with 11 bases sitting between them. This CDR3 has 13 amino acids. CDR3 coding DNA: TGTGCCATCAGTGATTTGGGCAGGGATGGCTACACCTTC. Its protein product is CAISDLGRDGYTF.